What follows are 8 T cell receptor beta chains derived from one specimen sequenced in a study of blood T cell repertoires in COVID-19. Produced via immunoSEQ multiplex PCR; TCRdb's table is partial and in-frame only. The table lists 55,000 to 65,000 clones, about 81% of them singletons. Input material: peripheral blood. These receptors were collected from a man in his sixties with COVID-19, enrolled during active disease.

V and J are TRBV6-5 and TRBJ2-2; D unclear. CDR3 length: 11 residues. The V gene lost 2 bases and the J gene lost 7 bases, with 2 bases spanning the gap. CDR1 and CDR2 (germline): MNHEY, SVGAGI. The CDR3 coding sequence is TGTGCCAGCAGTTACCTCGGGGAGCTGTTTTTT. Translating gives CASSYLGELFF.

The chain recombines TRBV7-8 with TRBJ2-3, with D uncertain. The CDR3 has 15 residues. The germline V gene has CDR1 SGHVS and CDR2 FQNEAQ. Trimming pared 2 bases from V and 0 bases from J, leaving 9 bases between. As DNA, the CDR3 is TGTGCCAGCAGCTTAATGTCGTCTAGCACAGATACGCAGTATTTT. Translated, it gives CASSLMSSSTDTQYF.

The CDR3: CASSDPGKGAGETQYF. The CDR3 DNA follows: TGTGCCAGCAGTGATCCTGGAAAAGGGGCAGGGGAGACCCAGTACTTC. The chain employs TRBV25-1 and TRBJ2-5; a weak D match, TRBD1 (5 bases). The CDR3 consists of 16 residues. The V gene's germline CDR1 is MGHDK and CDR2 SYGVNS. V lost 3 bases to trimming and J lost 5 bases, with 19 bases between them.

The chain couples TRBV6-5 to TRBJ2-2; D is perhaps TRBD1 (6 bases). Trimming removed 6 bases from V and 6 bases from J, with 17 bases in between. This CDR3 contains 15 residues. The V gene's germline CDR1 is MNHEY and CDR2 SVGAGI. Here the CDR3 reads CASRRKGGFAGELFF. The CDR3 nucleotides are TGTGCCAGCAGACGAAAAGGGGGATTTGCCGGGGAGCTGTTTTTT.

For the CDR3, the DNA is TGTGCCAGCAGTTCAAGCGGGACAGGGTTCGTGGATACGCAGTATTTT. Translation gives CASSSSGTGFVDTQYF. The rearrangement joins TRBV27 to TRBJ2-3; 9 nucleotides agree with TRBD1. Trimming at V came to 4 bases and at J to 6 bases, leaving 11 bases not matched to a gene. CDR1 MNHEY and CDR2 SMNVEV come from the germline V gene (reference sequence). The CDR3 totals 16 residues.

The chain couples TRBV7-3 to TRBJ2-3, with a weak D call TRBD1 (6 bases). CDR1 and CDR2 (germline): SGHTA, FQGTGA. Trimming took 4 bases from V and 5 from J, leaving 7 bases between them. There are 12 residues in the CDR3. The CDR3 is CASSSRGDTQYF. In DNA form, the CDR3 reads TGTGCCAGCAGCTCCAGGGGAGATACGCAGTATTTT.

This clone came up once. The chain uses TRBV15 and TRBJ2-5, with D tentatively TRBD2 (6 bases). The CDR3 has 15 amino acids. V lost 0 bases and J lost 3, with 11 bases in between. The V gene's germline CDR1 is LNHNV and CDR2 YYDKDF (reference sequence). CDR3 sequence (DNA): TGTGCCACCAGCAGAGACGGGGAGGTCGAAGAGACCCAGTACTTC. It specifies CATSRDGEVEETQYF. Full variable domain (missing parts from reference TRBV15 and TRBJ2-5): DAMVIQNPRYQVTQFGKPVTLSCSQTLNHNVMYWYQQKSSQAPKLLFHYYDKDFNNEADTPDNFQSRRPNTSFCFLDIRSPGLGDTAMYLCATSRDGEVEETQYFGPGTRLLVL.

The J gene is TRBJ2-2, the V gene TRBV11-3; 9 bases fit TRBD1. CDR1 SGHNT and CDR2 YENEEA come from the germline V gene. Unmatched junction bases numbered 8, after V lost 5 bases and J lost 4 bases. The CDR3 runs to 16 residues. The DNA for the CDR3 is TGTGCCAGCAGCCCCAGGACAGGGGTGGGCACCGGGGAGCTGTTTTTT. It is translated as CASSPRTGVGTGELFF.